The 10 T cell receptor beta chains listed next were all sequenced from one sample in a study of early T cells in non-severe SARS-CoV-2 infection. MiXCR was run by TCRdb on the 5' RACE reads, yielding one entry per CDR3 protein. The sample lists about 60,000 distinct CDR3 sequences, around 5.6% occurring once. Sequenced: whole blood. The receptor source for this set is an adult who was a healthcare worker with PCR-confirmed SARS-CoV-2 infection or an uninfected control (not recorded which).

The table lists this clonotype with many counts. V gene TRBV20-1 combines with J gene TRBJ2-5, with 9 bases that match TRBD2. CDR3 length equals 16 residues. The junction had 13 bases not matched to a gene; V was cut back by 3 bases and J by 5 bases. CDR1 is DFQATT, CDR2 SNEGSKA, per germline (reference sequence). The CDR3 DNA sequence: TGCAGTGCTAGCAAACCGAGCGGGAGGAAGGAGGAGACCCAGTACTTC. Its protein product is CSASKPSGRKEETQYF.

This clonotype was observed at least ten times. The chain recombines TRBV12-3 or TRBV12-4 with TRBJ1-1; D gene ambiguous. CDR3 size: 15 residues. The ends were cut back, 3 bases at V and 4 bases at J, with 15 bases in the middle. CDR3 residues: CASSLKRVRGTEAFF. DNA of the CDR3: TGTGCCAGCAGTTTGAAACGGGTCCGGGGCACTGAAGCTTTCTTT.

This clonotype has just a few counts. The chain uses TRBV11-3 and TRBJ1-1; D perhaps matches TRBD1 (5 bases). Germline CDR1 reads SGHNT; CDR2 reads YENEEA. This CDR3 is built from 15 residues. V was pared by 5 bases and J by 4 bases, with 17 bases between. The CDR3 protein is CASSPSGGVATEAFF. The DNA of the CDR3 is TGTGCCAGCAGCCCCAGTGGAGGGGTGGCCACTGAAGCTTTCTTT.

There are many counts of this clonotype. The chain recombines TRBV6-6 with TRBJ2-3, with a possible D match to TRBD1 (6 bases). Germline assignment: CDR1 MNHNY and CDR2 SVGAGI (reference sequence). With 0 bases removed from V and 4 bases from J, the gap between germline ends came to 11 bases. The CDR3 is 15 residues long. CDR3 bases: TGTGCCAGCAGTTACTCGATTGCAGGGGCAGATACGCAGTATTTT. Protein sequence: CASSYSIAGADTQYF.

This clonotype occurred many times. The CDR3 nucleotides are TGCGCCAGCAGCCAGGCTGTAACTATACAGGGGGCTGGCGAGCAGTACTTC. It yields the protein CASSQAVTIQGAGEQYF. The rearrangement uses TRBV4-1 and TRBJ2-7; 9 positions match TRBD1. The germline V gene encodes CDR1 MGHRA and CDR2 YSYEKL. V was pared by 3 bases and J by 6 bases, with 15 bases of the junction left unmatched. The CDR3 is 17 amino acids.

This clonotype occurred a few times. The rearrangement links TRBV19 to TRBJ2-7; D remains ambiguous. The CDR3 length is 13 residues. The germline V gene encodes CDR1 LNHDA and CDR2 SQIVND (reference sequence). V lost 0 bases to trimming and J lost 3 bases, with 6 bases between them. This CDR3 reads CASSIEVRYEQYF. CDR3 DNA sequence: TGTGCCAGTAGTATAGAGGTTCGCTACGAGCAGTACTTC.

This clonotype was seen a few times. V gene TRBV6-1 combines with J gene TRBJ2-5; D may match TRBD1 or TRBD2 (7 bases each). Germline assignment: CDR1 MNHNS and CDR2 SASEGT. The CDR3 loop spans 15 amino acids. Trimming pared 2 bases from V and 5 bases from J, leaving 15 bases between. CDR3 in amino acids: CASSEYGTAGETQYF. The CDR3 region has the DNA TGTGCCAGCAGTGAATACGGGACAGCGGGGGAGACCCAGTACTTC.

In its sample, this clonotype was seen many times. V usage is TRBV20-1 and J usage is TRBJ2-2; no clear D gene. CDR1 and CDR2 from the germline V gene are DFQATT and SNEGSKA (reference sequence). The V end lost 2 bases, the J end lost 7 bases, and 11 bases lay between the germline ends. This CDR3 has 13 residues. The CDR3 bases are TGCAGTGCTAGATCCACAGTACGCGGGGAGCTGTTTTTT. Protein product: CSARSTVRGELFF.

This clonotype was detected only a few times. The chain has TRBV7-2 and TRBJ2-6; D is unclear. V lost 7 bases to trimming and J lost 3 bases, with 10 bases between them. This CDR3 comprises 14 residues. The germline gives CDR1 SGHTA, CDR2 FQGNSA. CDR3 residues: CASMGPDGANVLTF. CDR3 nucleotide sequence: TGTGCCAGCATGGGTCCCGATGGGGCCAACGTCCTGACTTTC.

The genes are TRBV30 and TRBJ1-4; 10 bases align to TRBD1. The germline V gene has CDR1 GTSNPN and CDR2 SVGIG (reference sequence). After removal of 5 bases from V and 1 base from J, the junction contained 1 base not matched to a gene. CDR3 length equals 14 residues. CDR3 coding DNA: TGTGCCTGGGGACAGGGGGAAACTAATGAAAAACTGTTTTTT. Residues: CAWGQGETNEKLFF.